The 8 T cell receptor beta chains below all came from one sample that was sequenced in a study of spatial heterogeneity in lung cancer (dated by TCRdb to between 2018 and 2020). General study outcomes and caveats: A correlation was observed between the number of expanded intratumoral alpha and beta TCRs and the tumor nonsynonymous mutation count.

These receptors lack a known antigen. The library came from 5' RACE. For sequencing, a NextSeq 500 was employed. TCRdb reworked the public reads: Q25 trimming with fastp, MiXCR clone assembly, productive beta chains retained. Under each unique CDR3 protein, matching rows form one entry showing the most common genes and DNA. The sample table contains around 18,000 distinct CDR3 sequences; only one count was recorded for almost 6% of them. The ten largest clones represent about 9.3% of the sample. The sample's time point, from its label and the paper: sample taken at primary tumor resection. The sample here was lung tumor tissue, taken at surgery. Every receptor here comes from a female donor with early-stage non-small cell lung cancer.

The table lists this clonotype with many counts. The size of this beta chain means little, since it is a stray read in a library made for alpha chains. The V call is TRBV7-9, the J call TRBJ2-5; the D call may be TRBD1 or TRBD2 (5 bases each). This CDR3 contains 14 residues. Germline assignment: CDR1 SEHNR and CDR2 FQNEAQ (reference sequence). The V end lost 4 bases, the J end lost 4 bases, and 13 bases lay between the germline ends. The CDR3 is CASSSSGPGETQYF. CDR3 bases: TGTGCCAGCAGCTCATCGGGACCCGGAGAGACCCAGTACTTC.

This clonotype was seen at least ten times. Because the library targeted alpha chains, this beta chain is an off-target read whose size means little. V usage is TRBV3-1 and J usage is TRBJ2-2; D might be TRBD2 (5 bases). This CDR3 comprises 15 residues. The V and J ends lost 0 bases and 6 bases respectively, with 11 bases between them. Germline V gives CDR1 LGHDT, CDR2 YNNKEL (reference sequence). The CDR3 is CASSQESAGAGELFF. In DNA, the CDR3 is TGTGCCAGCAGCCAAGAGTCCGCGGGCGCCGGGGAGCTGTTTTTT.

By proportion, this clonotype is medium-sized. In a library made to pick up alpha chains, this beta chain is a stray read with a size that means little. The chain recombines TRBV20-1 with TRBJ1-2, with 9 bases aligning to TRBD1. The CDR3 covers 15 residues. Germline trimming cut 5 bases from V and 0 bases from J; bases unmatched to any gene: 7. Germline CDR1 is DFQATT and CDR2 is SNEGSKA (reference sequence). CDR3 sequence: CSARDREDANYGYTF. CDR3 DNA sequence: TGCAGTGCTCGGGACAGGGAGGATGCTAACTATGGCTACACCTTC.

This clonotype has at least ten counts. The library was prepared for alpha chains; this beta chain is a stray read, so its frequency means little. This chain links TRBV6-6 with TRBJ1-1, with 9 nucleotides matching TRBD1. Germline CDR1 and CDR2: MNHNY and SVGAGI (reference sequence). This CDR3 has 12 residues. J gave up 4 bases and V 7 bases, and 1 base lay outside the gene matches. The CDR3 protein is CASMTGGTEAFF. The CDR3 DNA sequence: TGTGCCAGCATGACAGGGGGCACTGAAGCTTTCTTT.

This clonotype was seen repeatedly, ten times or more. The size of this beta chain means little, since it is a stray read in a library made for alpha chains. The rearrangement uses TRBV5-1 and TRBJ2-3; D is perhaps TRBD2 (6 bases). Germline-derived CDR1 and CDR2 are SGHRS and YFSETQ. V was pared by 6 bases and J by 2 bases, with 16 bases between. CDR3 length: 15 residues. The chain's CDR3 is CASMPVGGDTDTQYF. The DNA for the CDR3 is TGCGCCAGCATGCCCGTTGGAGGGGACACAGATACGCAGTATTTT.

This clonotype was picked up many times. This beta chain appears as a stray read in a library generated for alpha chains; its size is not informative. The CDR3 reads CASRDRAETEAFF. The CDR3 region has the DNA TGTGCCAGCAGGGACAGGGCAGAAACTGAAGCTTTCTTT. The chain carries TRBV6-6 and TRBJ1-1; 8 bases map to TRBD1. This CDR3 region has 13 residues. CDR1 is MNHNY, CDR2 SVGAGI, per germline (reference sequence). V was pared by 6 bases and J by 5 bases, with 5 bases of the junction left unmatched.

This clonotype is classed as medium-sized. Within a library made for alpha chains, this beta chain is off target, and its count is uninformative. The chain uses TRBV7-8 and TRBJ2-1, with a tentative D call TRBD2 (6 bases). V was pared by 5 bases and J by 0 bases, with 14 bases between. CDR1 is SGHVS and CDR2 is FQNEAQ in the germline V gene. This CDR3 comprises 16 residues. The CDR3 here is CASSIQASASYNEQFF. The CDR3 DNA sequence: TGTGCCAGCAGCATCCAAGCTAGCGCCTCCTACAATGAGCAGTTCTTC.

For this clonotype: Since it is a stray read in a library aimed at alpha chains, this beta chain has a size that is not meaningful. The chain combines TRBV7-9 with TRBJ2-5, with D tentatively TRBD1 (6 bases). The V end lost 5 bases, the J end lost 0 bases, and 10 bases lay between the germline ends. The CDR3 sequence is 14 residues long. Germline V CDR1 and CDR2: SEHNR, FQNEAQ (reference sequence). The CDR3 DNA is TGTGCCAGCAGCCTAGGGACACACCAAGAGACCCAGTACTTC. Translation: CASSLGTHQETQYF.